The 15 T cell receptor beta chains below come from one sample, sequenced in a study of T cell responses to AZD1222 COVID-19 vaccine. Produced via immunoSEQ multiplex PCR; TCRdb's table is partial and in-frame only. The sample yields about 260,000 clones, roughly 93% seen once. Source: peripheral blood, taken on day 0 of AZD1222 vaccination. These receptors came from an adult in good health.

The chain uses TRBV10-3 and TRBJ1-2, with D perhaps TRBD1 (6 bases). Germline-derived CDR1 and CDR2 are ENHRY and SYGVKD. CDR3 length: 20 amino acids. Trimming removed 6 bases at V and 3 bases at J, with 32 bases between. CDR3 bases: TGTGCCATCAGGAATTATGCTGGCGCCGGGACAAATAATTCTTACTATGGCTACACCTTC. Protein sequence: CAIRNYAGAGTNNSYYGYTF.

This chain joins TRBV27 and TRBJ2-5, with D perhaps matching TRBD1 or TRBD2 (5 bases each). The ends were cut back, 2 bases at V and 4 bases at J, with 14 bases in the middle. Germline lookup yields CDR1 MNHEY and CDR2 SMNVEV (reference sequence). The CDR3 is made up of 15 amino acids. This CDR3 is CASSLDGGGRETQYF. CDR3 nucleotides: TGTGCCAGCAGTTTAGATGGTGGGGGTAGAGAGACCCAGTACTTC.

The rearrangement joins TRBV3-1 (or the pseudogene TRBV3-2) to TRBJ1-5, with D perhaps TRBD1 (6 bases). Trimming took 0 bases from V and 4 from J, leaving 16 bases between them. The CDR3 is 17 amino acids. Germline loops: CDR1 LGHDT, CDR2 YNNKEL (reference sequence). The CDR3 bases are TGTGCCAGCAGCCAAGATTTCCGAGACAGGTCGAATCAGCCCCAGCATTTT. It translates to CASSQDFRDRSNQPQHF.

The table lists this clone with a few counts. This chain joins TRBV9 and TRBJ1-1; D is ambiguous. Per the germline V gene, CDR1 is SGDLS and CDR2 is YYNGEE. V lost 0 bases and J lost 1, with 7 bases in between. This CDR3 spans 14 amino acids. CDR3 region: CASSVEAANTEAFF. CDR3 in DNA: TGTGCCAGCAGCGTAGAGGCAGCGAACACTGAAGCTTTCTTT. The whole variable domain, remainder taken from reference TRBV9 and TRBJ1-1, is DSGVTQTPKHLITATGQRVTLRCSPRSGDLSVYWYQQSLDQGLQFLIQYYNGEERAKGNILERFSAQQFPDLHSELNLSSLELGDSALYFCASSVEAANTEAFFGQGTRLTVV.

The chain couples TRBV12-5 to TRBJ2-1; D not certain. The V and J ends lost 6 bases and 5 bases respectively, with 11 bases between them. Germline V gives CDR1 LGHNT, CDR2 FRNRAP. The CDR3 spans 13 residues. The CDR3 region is CASGPTRDNEQFF. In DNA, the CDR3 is TGTGCTAGTGGCCCCACAAGGGACAATGAGCAGTTCTTC.

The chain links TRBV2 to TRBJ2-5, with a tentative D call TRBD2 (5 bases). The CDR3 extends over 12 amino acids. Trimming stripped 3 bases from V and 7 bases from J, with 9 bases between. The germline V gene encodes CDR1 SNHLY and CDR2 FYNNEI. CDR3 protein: CASSDSVGTQYF. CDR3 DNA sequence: TGTGCCAGCAGTGATAGCGTTGGGACCCAGTACTTC.

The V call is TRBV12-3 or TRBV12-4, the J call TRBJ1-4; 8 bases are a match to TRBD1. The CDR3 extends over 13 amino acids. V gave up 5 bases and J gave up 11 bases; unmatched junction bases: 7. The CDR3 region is CASSTDRAGKLFF. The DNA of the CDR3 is TGTGCCAGCAGTACGGACAGGGCTGGGAAACTGTTTTTT.

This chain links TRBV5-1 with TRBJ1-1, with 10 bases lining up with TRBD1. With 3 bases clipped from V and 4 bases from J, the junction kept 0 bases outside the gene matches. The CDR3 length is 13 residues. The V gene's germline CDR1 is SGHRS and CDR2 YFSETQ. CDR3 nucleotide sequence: TGCGCCAGCAGCTGGGACAGGGGCACTGAAGCTTTCTTT. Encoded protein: CASSWDRGTEAFF.

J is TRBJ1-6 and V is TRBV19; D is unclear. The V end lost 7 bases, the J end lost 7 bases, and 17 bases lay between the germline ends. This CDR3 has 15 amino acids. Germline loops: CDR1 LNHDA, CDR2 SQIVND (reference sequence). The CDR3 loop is CASTPSTLTNSPLHF. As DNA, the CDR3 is TGTGCCAGTACCCCCTCCACCCTAACGAATTCACCCCTCCACTTT.

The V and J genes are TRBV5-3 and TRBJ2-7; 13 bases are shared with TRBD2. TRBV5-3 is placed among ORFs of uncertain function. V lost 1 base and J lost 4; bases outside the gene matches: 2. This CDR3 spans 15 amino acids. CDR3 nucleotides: TGTGCCAGAAGCTTGACACTAGCGGGAGGGTACGAGCAGTACTTC. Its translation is CARSLTLAGGYEQYF.

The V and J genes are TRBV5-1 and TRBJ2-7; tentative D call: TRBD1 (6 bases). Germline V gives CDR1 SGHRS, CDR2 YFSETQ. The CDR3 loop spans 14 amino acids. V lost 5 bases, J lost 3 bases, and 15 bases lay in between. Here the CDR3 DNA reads TGCGCCAGCAGAGTGACAGGAGATGGCTACGAGCAGTACTTC. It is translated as CASRVTGDGYEQYF.

CDR3 loop: CASRPTGPSGYGYTF. The CDR3, as DNA: TGTGCCAGCAGACCTACAGGGCCCTCCGGCTATGGCTACACCTTC. The rearrangement uses TRBV27 and TRBJ1-2; D might be TRBD1 (6 bases). The CDR3 has 15 residues. Trimming cost V 6 bases and J 4 bases, with 18 bases left between them. From germline, CDR1 is MNHEY and CDR2 SMNVEV (reference sequence).

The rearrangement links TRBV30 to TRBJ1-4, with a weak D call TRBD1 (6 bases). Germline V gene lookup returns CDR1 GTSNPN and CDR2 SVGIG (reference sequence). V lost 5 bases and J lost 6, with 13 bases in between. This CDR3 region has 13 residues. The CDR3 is CAWQYGGHEKLFF. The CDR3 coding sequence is TGTGCCTGGCAATATGGGGGCCATGAAAAACTGTTTTTT.

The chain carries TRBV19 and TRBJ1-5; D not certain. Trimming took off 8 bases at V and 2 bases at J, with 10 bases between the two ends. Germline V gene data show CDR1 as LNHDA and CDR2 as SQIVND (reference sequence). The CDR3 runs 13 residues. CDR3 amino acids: CASRAGGNQPQHF. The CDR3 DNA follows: TGTGCCAGTCGAGCGGGCGGCAATCAGCCCCAGCATTTT.

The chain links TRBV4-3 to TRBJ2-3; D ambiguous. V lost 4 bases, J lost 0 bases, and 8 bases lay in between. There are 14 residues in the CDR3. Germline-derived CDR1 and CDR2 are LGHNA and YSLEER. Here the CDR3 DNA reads TGCGCCAGCAGCCCATCGACTAGCACAGATACGCAGTATTTT. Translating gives CASSPSTSTDTQYF.